The 14 T cell receptor beta chains in this list originate from one sample, sequenced in a study of OX40 agonist ivuxolimab in advanced cancers. Method: immunoSEQ multiplex PCR; TCRdb's copy keeps in-frame clones and lacks some. The sample shows 65,000 to 95,000 clones, around 93% of them seen only once. Specimen: CD4+ or CD8+ T cells sorted from blood, collected in a trial of the OX40 agonist ivuxolimab. The origin of the receptors is an adult with an advanced solid tumor such as melanoma, head and neck, liver or kidney cancer.

The chain joins TRBV6-5 to TRBJ2-7, with TRBD1 matching 8 bases. From germline, CDR1 is MNHEY and CDR2 SVGAGI. V shed 6 bases and J 4 bases; nucleotides not matched to a gene: 8. This CDR3 region has 14 residues. The CDR3 is CASSYGTGVYEQYF. The CDR3 nucleotides are TGTGCCAGCAGCTACGGGACAGGTGTTTACGAGCAGTACTTC.

The rearrangement joins TRBV11-2 to TRBJ2-7; D remains ambiguous. Looked up from germline, CDR1 is SGHAT and CDR2 is FQNNGV. Trimming took off 1 base at V and 4 bases at J, with 20 bases between the two ends. The CDR3 is 17 residues long. Here the CDR3 reads CASSLALLGLSNYEQYF. The CDR3 nucleotides read TGTGCCAGCAGCTTAGCCCTTTTGGGATTATCCAATTACGAGCAGTACTTC.

The V gene is TRBV5-8, the J gene TRBJ2-5; D remains ambiguous. CDR1 and CDR2 (germline): SGHTS, YDEGEE. The CDR3 spans 14 residues. Trimming took 0 bases from V and 5 from J, leaving 11 bases between them. The CDR3 protein is CASSLGGFLETQYF. CDR3 bases: TGTGCCAGCAGCTTGGGGGGATTTTTGGAGACCCAGTACTTC. The full variable domain, rest sourced from reference TRBV5-8 and TRBJ2-5, is EAGVTQSPTHLIKTRGQQATLRCSPISGHTSVYWYQQALGLGLQFLLWYDEGEERNRGNFPPRFSGRQFPNYSSELNVNALELEDSALYLCASSLGGFLETQYFGPGTRLLVL.

This clone turned up a few times. This chain connects TRBV6-4 to TRBJ2-2; 8 bases fit TRBD2. Germline CDR1 and CDR2: MRHNA and SNTAGT. The CDR3 length is 15 residues. Trimming took 3 bases from V and 0 from J; bases not matched to a gene: 0. In DNA, the CDR3 is TGTGCCAGCAGTGAAGCGGGGGCGAACACCGGGGAGCTGTTTTTT. Protein: CASSEAGANTGELFF.

V and J are TRBV7-6 and TRBJ2-1; D is possibly TRBD1 (5 bases). CDR3 size: 19 residues. Between the trimmed V and J ends, which lost 0 bases and 0 bases, there was a span of 18 bases. The germline V gene encodes CDR1 SGHVS and CDR2 FNYEAQ. In nucleotides, the CDR3 is TGTGCCAGCAGCTTAGCCCCAGACAGCCCCCGAAGCTCCTACAATGAGCAGTTCTTC. It translates to CASSLAPDSPRSSYNEQFF.

This sequence joins TRBV4-1 and TRBJ1-4; the D gene is possibly TRBD1 (6 bases). The CDR3 consists of 16 residues. V lost 5 bases and J lost 8, with 21 bases in between. Germline V gene sequence: CDR1 MGHRA, CDR2 YSYEKL. The CDR3 nucleotides are TGCGCCAGCAGCGGCCCAGCGGGGACACAACAAGAAAAACTGTTTTTT. This sequence encodes CASSGPAGTQQEKLFF.

V is TRBV27 and J is TRBJ1-2; 8 nucleotides line up with TRBD1. The V segment lost 11 bases and the J segment 6 bases; nucleotides outside the gene matches: 8. This CDR3 has 12 residues. Germline V gives CDR1 MNHEY, CDR2 SMNVEV (reference sequence). CDR3 loop: CASGQGGNGYTF. For the CDR3, the DNA is TGTGCCTCAGGACAGGGTGGAAATGGCTACACCTTC.

The CDR3: CASGNRGSYNEQFF. The CDR3 region has the DNA TGTGCCAGCGGAAACAGGGGGAGTTACAATGAGCAGTTCTTC. The chain is built from TRBV6-5 and TRBJ2-1; 8 bases map to TRBD1. Germline assignment: CDR1 MNHEY and CDR2 SVGAGI. The trim removed 8 bases at V and 4 bases at J, leaving 7 bases unmatched. This CDR3 has 14 residues.

This chain links TRBV29-1 with TRBJ2-7; tentatively, D is TRBD2 (5 bases). Per the germline V gene, CDR1 is SQVTM and CDR2 is ANQGSEA. The CDR3 totals 13 residues. V was cut by 2 bases and J by 2 bases, with 10 bases left in between. The CDR3 reads CSVERGSPYEQYF. The CDR3 DNA is TGCAGCGTTGAACGGGGATCCCCCTACGAGCAGTACTTC.

This sequence joins TRBV11-2 and TRBJ2-7; tentative D call: TRBD1 (5 bases). This CDR3 contains 15 residues. V was pared by 1 base and J by 3 bases, with 13 bases between. CDR1 and CDR2 (germline): SGHAT, FQNNGV. The CDR3 DNA sequence: TGTGCCAGCAGCTTAGGTCCCAGGGCCTACTACGAGCAGTACTTC. Translating gives CASSLGPRAYYEQYF.

This clone appeared once. The V gene is TRBV10-2, the J gene TRBJ2-7; D gene unclear. Germline V gene lookup returns CDR1 WSHSY and CDR2 SAAADI. This CDR3 spans 14 amino acids. V was trimmed by 4 bases and J by 3 bases, leaving 13 bases between them. CDR3 amino acids: CASSAGRTVYEQYF. The CDR3 bases are TGCGCCAGCAGTGCTGGCAGGACGGTCTACGAGCAGTACTTC.

The genes are TRBV7-9 and TRBJ2-3; no firm D call. The CDR3 runs to 12 residues. Trimming removed 2 bases at V and 5 bases at J, with 5 bases between. CDR1 SEHNR and CDR2 FQNEAQ come from the germline V gene (reference sequence). This chain's CDR3 is CASSLSRDTQYF. The CDR3 DNA reads TGTGCCAGCAGCTTATCCAGAGATACGCAGTATTTT.

The CDR3 loop reads CASSLAKGGPNNEQFF. Here the CDR3 DNA reads TGTGCCAGCAGCCTCGCCAAGGGGGGCCCGAACAATGAGCAGTTCTTC. The V gene is TRBV7-7, the J gene TRBJ2-1; possibly TRBD1 or TRBD2 for D (6 bases each). Germline CDR1 reads SSHAT; CDR2 reads FNYEAQ (reference sequence). Trimming removed 5 bases at V and 5 bases at J, with 19 bases between. The CDR3 spans 16 residues.

CDR3 nucleotides: TGTGCCAGCAGCCCGGGGGGGGTATCTGGCTACACCTTC. Translating it yields CASSPGGVSGYTF. The chain carries TRBV9 and TRBJ1-2, with D maybe TRBD1 (5 bases). Germline CDR1 reads SGDLS; CDR2 reads YYNGEE. The CDR3 loop spans 13 amino acids. V dropped 4 bases and J dropped 7 bases, with 14 bases sitting between them.